A selection of T cell receptor beta chains follows, all from one sample in a study of tissue T cells after allogeneic stem cell transplantation. Produced via immunoSEQ multiplex PCR; TCRdb's table is partial and in-frame only. This table holds tens of thousands of clones, roughly 90% found once. Sequencing used blood, obtained before transplantation. The receptor source for this set is a woman aged 40 to 75 who later had graft-versus-host disease after an allogeneic stem cell transplant. The conserved cysteine and the conserved F or W are not part of the CDR3 here. Fields, in order: J gene, V gene, CDR3 protein.

>TRBJ2-1|TRBV11-2
ASSSRLAGGRPYNEQF
>TRBJ2-5|TRBV19
ATRRGGGETQY
>TRBJ2-7|TRBV7-9
ASSRQGYEQY
>TRBJ2-5|TRBV7-9
ASSPRLAGGETQY
>TRBJ1-3|TRBV27
ASSLTVSSGNTIY
>TRBJ2-5|TRBV5-1
ASSLAGRLGQETQY
>TRBJ2-3|TRBV7-9
ASSSTTDTQY
>TRBJ1-2|TRBV25-1
ASSESGTAPANYGYT
>TRBJ2-5|TRBV5-1
ASSPGSLQETQY
>TRBJ1-1|TRBV6-5
ASSYSRGPSTEAF
>TRBJ1-5|TRBV24-1
ATRGTVVCNQPQH
>TRBJ2-3|TRBV2
ASGVSVDTQY